A single sample gave rise to the 7 T cell receptor beta chains below, sequenced in a study of OX40 agonist ivuxolimab in advanced cancers. The protocol was immunoSEQ multiplex PCR, while the TCRdb copy is restricted to in-frame clones and leaves out a portion. The table shows about 48,000 clones, with roughly nine tenths occurring only once. The specimen was CD4+ or CD8+ T cells sorted from blood, collected in a trial of the OX40 agonist ivuxolimab. The receptors here all came from an adult with an advanced solid tumor such as melanoma, head and neck, liver or kidney cancer.

This clone was counted a few times. This rearrangement joins TRBV7-9 to TRBJ2-1, with 7 bases matching TRBD2. Trimming at V came to 3 bases and at J to 13 bases, leaving 9 bases not matched to a gene. The CDR3 length is 13 residues. The germline CDR1 and CDR2 sequences are SEHNR and FQNEAQ (reference sequence). Here the CDR3 DNA reads TGTGCCAGCAGCTTGGGGTCTAGCGGATTACAGTTCTTC. Its protein is CASSLGSSGLQFF.

This chain connects TRBV27 to TRBJ2-1; D possibly corresponds to TRBD1 (6 bases). CDR1 is MNHEY, CDR2 SMNVEV, per germline (reference sequence). The CDR3 is 17 amino acids. Between the trimmed V and J ends, which lost 5 bases and 3 bases, there was a span of 20 bases. The CDR3 protein is CASSTAGTPKIYNEQFF. In nucleotides, the CDR3 is TGTGCCAGCAGTACCGCCGGGACACCGAAAATCTACAATGAGCAGTTCTTC.

The table lists this clone with a count of one. The V call is TRBV7-9, the J call TRBJ2-5, with 8 bases fitting TRBD1. V lost 1 base, J lost 5 bases, and 6 bases stayed unmatched. The CDR3 extends over 15 amino acids. Germline V gene sequence: CDR1 SEHNR, CDR2 FQNEAQ (reference sequence). CDR3 sequence (DNA): TGTGCCAGCAGCTTAGAGGCAGGGGGCCGGGAGACCCAGTACTTC. Its translation is CASSLEAGGRETQYF.

This chain joins TRBV9 and TRBJ1-1; TRBD1 agrees at 12 bases. The germline CDR1 and CDR2 sequences are SGDLS and YYNGEE. V dropped 0 bases and J dropped 4; count of bases not matched to a gene: 1. There are 15 residues in the CDR3. The CDR3 coding sequence is TGTGCCAGCAGCGTAGAGGGACAGGGGGCCACTGAAGCTTTCTTT. This gives the protein CASSVEGQGATEAFF. The full variable domain, in which reference TRBV9 and TRBJ1-1 provide the parts outside the CDR3, is DSGVTQTPKHLITATGQRVTLRCSPRSGDLSVYWYQQSLDQGLQFLIQYYNGEERAKGNILERFSAQQFPDLHSELNLSSLELGDSALYFCASSVEGQGATEAFFGQGTRLTVV.

The genes are TRBV9 and TRBJ1-1, with a weak D call TRBD1 (5 bases). V was pared by 0 bases and J by 0 bases, with 12 bases between. CDR1 is SGDLS, CDR2 YYNGEE, per germline. The CDR3 consists of 16 residues. CDR3 loop: CASSVVRGSMNTEAFF. In DNA form, the CDR3 reads TGTGCCAGCAGCGTAGTAAGGGGATCGATGAACACTGAAGCTTTCTTT.

This clone was counted between two and nine times. The rearrangement links TRBV4-1 to TRBJ1-3; D gene uncertain. There are 16 residues in the CDR3. Germline CDR1 is MGHRA and CDR2 is YSYEKL. V was trimmed by 1 base and J by 0 bases, leaving 10 bases between them. The CDR3 nucleotides are TGCGCCAGCAGCCAAGCTGTCGGTAACTCTGGAAACACCATATATTTT. Translated: CASSQAVGNSGNTIYF.

The CDR3 here is CASSPSTEQYF. CDR3 sequence (DNA): TGTGCCAGCAGCCCATCAACTGAGCAGTACTTC. The gene calls are TRBV7-8 and TRBJ2-7; D remains ambiguous. This CDR3 region has 11 residues. V lost 5 bases and J 7 bases, leaving 9 bases between the germline ends. Germline V gives CDR1 SGHVS, CDR2 FQNEAQ.